This passage covers 9 T cell receptor beta chains from one sample sequenced in a study of blood T cell repertoires in COVID-19. The protocol was immunoSEQ multiplex PCR, while the TCRdb copy is restricted to in-frame clones and leaves out a portion. This sample yields approximately 440,000 clones, of which about nine tenths are seen a single time; around 0.6% belongs to the top ten. Sequenced input: PBMCs or T cells enriched from blood (not recorded which). Receptor source: a man between 18 and 35 years old who had recovered from COVID-19.

The rearrangement uses TRBV5-4 and TRBJ2-3, with TRBD2 identical over 13 bases. Losses at the gene ends were 3 bases for V and 6 bases for J; bases not matched to a gene: 13. The CDR3 extends over 18 amino acids. Per germline, CDR1 SGHNT and CDR2 YYREEE (reference sequence). As DNA, the CDR3 is TGTGCCAGCAGCTCCCGGACTAGCGGGAGTGCCGGGGTGGATACGCAGTATTTT. This encodes CASSSRTSGSAGVDTQYF.

Concerning this clone: The DNA is omitted, as the CDR3 cannot be located on it reliably, and the CDR3 follows TCRdb's listing. This chain connects TRBV19 to TRBJ1-2; the DNA was not compared with TRBD1, the D call given in the table. Germline V gives CDR1 LNHDA, CDR2 SQIVND (reference sequence). The CDR3 sequence runs 14 residues, both termini included. CDR3: CASSSGQGTYGYTF.

V usage is TRBV5-1 and J usage is TRBJ2-7; D is perhaps TRBD1 (5 bases). V was clipped by 0 bases and J by 2 bases, with 12 bases between them. Germline CDR1 is SGHRS and CDR2 is YFSETQ. The CDR3 is made up of 15 amino acids. The CDR3, as DNA: TGCGCCAGCAGCTTGGCTCCGACAGATACCTACGAGCAGTACTTC. Translation: CASSLAPTDTYEQYF.

The chain is built from TRBV19 and TRBJ1-2; D is perhaps TRBD1 (5 bases). V dropped 1 base and J dropped 8 bases, with 17 bases sitting between them. The CDR3 sequence is 15 residues long. The germline V gene encodes CDR1 LNHDA and CDR2 SQIVND (reference sequence). The CDR3 is CASSIVGEASYGYTF. CDR3 bases: TGTGCCAGTAGTATAGTGGGGGAGGCCTCCTACGGCTACACCTTC.

The chain couples TRBV19 to TRBJ2-5, with 11 positions matching TRBD2. Germline-derived CDR1 and CDR2 are LNHDA and SQIVND (reference sequence). The CDR3 covers 16 residues. Losses at the gene ends were 5 bases for V and 2 bases for J; bases not matched to a gene: 7. The DNA for the CDR3 is TGTGCCAGTAGTCTTAGCTTAGCGGGGGGGCAAGAGACCCAGTACTTC. Encoded protein: CASSLSLAGGQETQYF.

The chain combines TRBV2 with TRBJ2-7; D might be TRBD2 (6 bases). The CDR3 contains 12 residues. Germline CDR1 reads SNHLY; CDR2 reads FYNNEI. The V end was cut by 7 bases, the J end by 3 bases, with 10 bases between. CDR3 bases: TGTGCCAGCACTGCGGGACTCTACGAGCAGTACTTC. Amino acids: CASTAGLYEQYF.

The chain employs TRBV11-2 and TRBJ2-7; 8 bases map to TRBD2. The germline V gene encodes CDR1 SGHAT and CDR2 FQNNGV. V was clipped by 3 bases and J by 7 bases; unmatched bases: 8. The CDR3 loop spans 14 amino acids. CDR3 residues: CASSLPGGQREQYF. Written as DNA, the CDR3 is TGTGCCAGCAGCTTGCCGGGGGGGCAGCGAGAGCAGTACTTC.

The V gene is TRBV6-5, the J gene TRBJ1-2; TRBD1 matches 8 bases. The CDR3 loop spans 15 amino acids. The J segment lost 3 bases and the V segment lost 5 bases, leaving 8 bases of the junction unmatched. Germline V gene lookup returns CDR1 MNHEY and CDR2 SVGAGI. The CDR3 loop is CASSIGLRGHYGYTF. The CDR3 coding sequence is TGTGCCAGCAGTATTGGTCTCAGGGGGCACTATGGCTACACCTTC.

J is TRBJ1-5 and V is TRBV10-2, with D maybe TRBD1 (5 bases). Trimming removed 3 bases at V and 11 bases at J, with 14 bases between. The CDR3 loop spans 13 amino acids. In germline, CDR1 is WSHSY, CDR2 SAAADI. CDR3 region: CASSDRQREAQHF. CDR3 DNA: TGCGCCAGCAGTGATCGACAGCGGGAGGCCCAGCATTTT.